The 30 T cell receptor beta chains presented below share a single source sample, sequenced in a study of T-cell memory formation after mild COVID-19. TCRdb reprocessed the 5' RACE reads via MiXCR and lists one record per CDR3 protein. This table has about 440,000 distinct CDR3 sequences, 15% to 25% appearing once. The specimen was PBMCs or a T cell subset sorted from them (not recorded which). Receptors originate from an adult woman who had mild COVID-19 (a few samples of this study predate the infection). Cell type and time point are not known.

This clonotype was counted a few times. CDR3 sequence (DNA): TGTGCCTCGAACGGGGAGCGGGGGACGCAGTATTTT. This codes for CASNGERGTQYF. The chain couples TRBV10-3 to TRBJ2-3; 8 bases are a match to TRBD2. This CDR3 is 12 amino acids long. Germline values: CDR1 ENHRY, CDR2 SYGVKD. V lost 11 bases and J lost 9; bases outside the gene matches: 10.

This rearrangement joins TRBV11-2 to TRBJ2-7, with D tentatively TRBD1 (6 bases). V was clipped by 5 bases and J by 0 bases, with 17 bases between them. The germline V gene encodes CDR1 SGHAT and CDR2 FQNNGV. This CDR3 has 16 amino acids. CDR3: CASSPQGRGFSYEQYF. CDR3 DNA: TGTGCCAGCAGCCCACAGGGACGGGGATTCTCCTACGAGCAGTACTTC.

This clonotype has only a few counts. The chain recombines TRBV28 with TRBJ1-6, with D possibly matching TRBD1 (6 bases). The CDR3 loop spans 15 amino acids. Germline V gene sequence: CDR1 MDHEN, CDR2 SYDVKM. V shed 5 bases and J shed 7 bases, with 15 bases lying between them. The DNA for the CDR3 is TGTGCCAGCAGTGAAACCTGGCAGGGGAATTCACCCCTCCACTTT. It codes for CASSETWQGNSPLHF.

The chain couples TRBV18 to TRBJ1-1; D not resolved. CDR1 and CDR2 (germline): KGHSH, LQKENI. The CDR3 is 14 amino acids. Deletions cut 2 bases from V and 1 base from J, with 8 bases between. In DNA form, the CDR3 reads TGTGCCAGCTCACCAGAGGTTTCGAACACTGAAGCTTTCTTT. It codes for CASSPEVSNTEAFF.

The rearrangement uses TRBV7-2 and TRBJ2-1; 7 bases match TRBD2. With V trimmed by 2 bases and J by 0 bases, 4 bases remained unmatched. The CDR3 covers 16 residues. Per germline, CDR1 SGHTA and CDR2 FQGNSA. Written as DNA, the CDR3 is TGTGCCAGCAGCTTAAAGTGGGGGGGCTCCTACAATGAGCAGTTCTTC. It translates to CASSLKWGGSYNEQFF.

This clonotype occurred many times. This chain links TRBV12-3 or TRBV12-4 with TRBJ2-4; possibly TRBD1 or TRBD2 for D (5 bases each). Trimming took off 1 base at V and 9 bases at J, with 10 bases between the two ends. This CDR3 is built from 13 residues. CDR3 DNA: TGTGCCAGCAGTTTAGGAGGGGCGGGCATTCAGTACTTC. This encodes CASSLGGAGIQYF.

The chain uses TRBV18 and TRBJ1-3, with 7 positions matching TRBD1. The CDR3 runs 16 residues. V gave up 3 bases and J gave up 0 bases; unmatched junction bases: 5. CDR1 is KGHSH and CDR2 is LQKENI in the germline V gene. The CDR3 coding sequence is TGTGCCAGCTCACCTGGACAGGCCCTCTCTGGAAACACCATATATTTT. It specifies CASSPGQALSGNTIYF.

On this clonotype itself: Mismatch with germline at one junction end may stem from a read error. CDR3 in DNA: TGTGCCAGCAGCGGGACTAGCGCGTACGGGCAGTACTTC. Its protein product is CASSGTSAYGQYF. This sequence joins TRBV27 and TRBJ2-7, with 10 bases identical to TRBD2. This CDR3 is built from 13 residues. The germline gives CDR1 MNHEY, CDR2 SMNVEV (reference sequence).

This clonotype was picked up a small number of times. This chain uses TRBV28 with TRBJ2-3; a possible D gene is TRBD2 (5 bases). CDR1 and CDR2 from the germline V gene are MDHEN and SYDVKM. This CDR3 has 12 amino acids. Trimming stripped 7 bases from V and 6 bases from J, with 11 bases between. The CDR3 loop is CASTSGVDTQYF. CDR3 coding DNA: TGTGCCAGCACCAGCGGCGTGGATACGCAGTATTTT. The variable domain in full, completed from reference TRBV28 and TRBJ2-3, reads DVKVTQSSRYLVKRTGEKVFLECVQDMDHENMFWYRQDPGLGLRLIYFSYDVKMKEKGDIPEGYSVSREKKERFSLILESASTNQTSMYLCASTSGVDTQYFGPGTRLTVL.

This clonotype was found a few times. This chain uses TRBV12-3 or TRBV12-4 with TRBJ2-3; D unclear. This CDR3 has 11 residues. V was cut by 8 bases and J by 5 bases, with 8 bases left in between. For the CDR3, the DNA is TGTGCCAGCTCCAGTATAGATACGCAGTATTTT. This sequence encodes CASSSIDTQYF.

This clonotype was seen a handful of times. This chain joins TRBV20-1 and TRBJ1-5; no reliable D call. Germline CDR1 reads DFQATT; CDR2 reads SNEGSKA (reference sequence). V lost 2 bases to trimming and J lost 1 base, with 18 bases between them. This CDR3 has 17 residues. CDR3 DNA: TGCAGTGCTAGATTAACGGGTGGGAGGTGGAGCAATCAGCCCCAGCATTTT. Encoded protein: CSARLTGGRWSNQPQHF.

This clonotype was counted at least ten times. The gene calls are TRBV7-6 and TRBJ2-7; tentative D call: TRBD2 (7 bases). The V and J ends lost 9 bases and 0 bases respectively, with 15 bases between them. CDR1 SGHVS and CDR2 FNYEAQ come from the germline V gene. The CDR3 is made up of 14 amino acids. CDR3 amino acids: CASSRGGSSYEQYF. In nucleotides, the CDR3 is TGTGCCAGTTCGAGGGGGGGCTCCTCCTACGAGCAGTACTTC.

In this sample, this clonotype turned up a few times. This sequence joins TRBV6-2 or TRBV6-3 and TRBJ2-5; 11 bases are a match to TRBD1. Looked up from germline, CDR1 is MNHEY and CDR2 is SVGEGT. The CDR3 contains 16 residues. The J segment lost 1 base and the V segment lost 2 bases, leaving 3 bases of the junction unmatched. The CDR3 reads CASSYAGTGGQETQYF. The CDR3 nucleotides read TGTGCCAGCAGTTACGCCGGGACAGGGGGCCAAGAGACCCAGTACTTC.

A few counts support this clonotype. The V and J genes are TRBV7-9 and TRBJ2-7; D is unclear. Germline-derived CDR1 and CDR2 are SEHNR and FQNEAQ (reference sequence). V was pared by 1 base and J by 0 bases, with 4 bases between. The CDR3 totals 13 residues. The CDR3 loop reads CASSLDHSYEQYF. The CDR3 coding sequence is TGTGCCAGCAGCTTAGACCACTCCTACGAGCAGTACTTC.

This clonotype was counted ten times or more. The chain combines TRBV6-5 with TRBJ2-2, with D hard to call. The V and J ends lost 5 bases and 3 bases respectively, with 1 base between them. Germline values: CDR1 MNHEY, CDR2 SVGAGI. The CDR3 runs to 11 residues. The CDR3 DNA reads TGTGCCAGCAGTGACACCGGGGAGCTGTTTTTT. Protein product: CASSDTGELFF.

V gene TRBV5-1 combines with J gene TRBJ2-3; the match to TRBD2 covers 11 bases. V gave up 3 bases and J gave up 3 bases; unmatched junction bases: 9. The CDR3 spans 17 residues. CDR1 is SGHRS and CDR2 is YFSETQ in the germline V gene. DNA of the CDR3: TGCGCCAGCAGCTCAAAGCTAGCGGGGGGCGGTACAGATACGCAGTATTTT. Amino acids: CASSSKLAGGGTDTQYF.

A few counts support this clonotype. The J gene is TRBJ2-7, the V gene TRBV5-1; D might be TRBD1 or TRBD2, each matching 5 bases. V was shortened by 0 bases and J by 1 base, with 17 bases between the two germline ends. Germline CDR1 is SGHRS and CDR2 is YFSETQ. CDR3 length: 17 amino acids. The CDR3 DNA is TGCGCCAGCAGCTTGGTAGGATCCGGGGCTGTATCCTACGAGCAGTACTTC. Translated, it gives CASSLVGSGAVSYEQYF.

V gene TRBV20-1 combines with J gene TRBJ2-1, with 15 nucleotides matching TRBD2. V lost 4 bases to trimming and J lost 9 bases; unmatched junction nucleotides: 7. The CDR3 contains 15 residues. CDR1 and CDR2 (germline): DFQATT, SNEGSKA (reference sequence). CDR3 sequence: CSAKGLAGGLAEQFF. CDR3 DNA: TGCAGTGCTAAGGGACTAGCGGGAGGTCTCGCTGAGCAGTTCTTC.

The CDR3 sequence: CSGKPAQGDEQYF. CDR3 sequence (DNA): TGCAGCGGGAAACCAGCTCAGGGTGACGAGCAGTACTTC. This rearrangement joins TRBV29-1 to TRBJ2-7, with a possible D match to TRBD1 (5 bases). This CDR3 region has 13 residues. Germline values: CDR1 SQVTM, CDR2 ANQGSEA. Trimming pared 7 bases from V and 5 bases from J, leaving 18 bases between.

The gene calls are TRBV7-9 and TRBJ2-1; D is undetermined. Germline-derived CDR1 and CDR2 are SEHNR and FQNEAQ (reference sequence). This CDR3 contains 15 residues. V was shortened by 1 base and J by 5 bases, with 12 bases between the two germline ends. CDR3 sequence (DNA): TGTGCCAGCAGCTTAGTGGCGATTAGGGACAATGAGCAGTTCTTC. As protein: CASSLVAIRDNEQFF.

This clonotype was detected a few times. V gene TRBV7-8 combines with J gene TRBJ2-1; 8 bases are a match to TRBD2. V shed 5 bases and J 6 bases; nucleotides not matched to a gene: 6. CDR3 size: 14 residues. Per germline, CDR1 SGHVS and CDR2 FQNEAQ. The CDR3 sequence: CASSPSSGSNEQFF. The CDR3 DNA reads as TGTGCCAGCAGCCCTAGCAGCGGGAGCAATGAGCAGTTCTTC.

The CDR3 sequence: CASSQDSGLAAKNIQYF. In DNA form, the CDR3 reads TGTGCCAGCAGCCAAGATAGTGGACTAGCGGCCAAAAACATTCAGTACTTC. J is TRBJ2-4 and V is TRBV3-1; 9 bases align to TRBD2. Germline loops: CDR1 LGHDT, CDR2 YNNKEL (reference sequence). The CDR3 runs to 17 residues. Trimming took 0 bases from V and 1 from J; bases not matched to a gene: 4.

The rearrangement joins TRBV25-1 to TRBJ2-6, with D unclear. Germline CDR1 and CDR2: MGHDK and SYGVNS. The CDR3 has 14 residues. Trimming removed 3 bases at V and 1 base at J, with 4 bases between. In DNA form, the CDR3 reads TGTGCCAGCAGTGAGGGTTCTGGGGCCAACGTCCTGACTTTC. Translated, it gives CASSEGSGANVLTF. Together with reference TRBV25-1 and TRBJ2-6, the CDR3 gives the full variable domain: EADIYQTPRYLVIGTGKKITLECSQTMGHDKMYWYQQDPGMELHLIHYSYGVNSTEKGDLSSESTVSRIRTEHFPLTLESARPSHTSQYLCASSEGSGANVLTFGAGSRLTVL.

This clonotype was detected a few times. V and J are TRBV20-1 and TRBJ1-2, with 7 bases fitting TRBD1. Germline assignment: CDR1 DFQATT and CDR2 SNEGSKA (reference sequence). The trim removed 3 bases at V and 5 bases at J, leaving 12 bases unmatched. The CDR3 is 15 residues long. In nucleotides, the CDR3 is TGCAGTGCTAGGACGACAATCGGGACAGCTTATGGCTACACCTTC. It yields the protein CSARTTIGTAYGYTF.

This clonotype came up many times. The rearrangement joins TRBV19 to TRBJ2-1; weak D call: TRBD2 (5 bases). The length of the CDR3 is 14 residues. Trimming left V 0 bases short and J 8 bases short, with 11 bases between. Germline V CDR1 and CDR2: LNHDA, SQIVND (reference sequence). The CDR3 DNA reads as TGTGCCAGTAGTATAGACCCACTAGGGTATGAGCAGTTCTTC. Translating it yields CASSIDPLGYEQFF.

This clonotype was observed many times. This chain joins TRBV7-2 and TRBJ2-1; 10 positions agree with TRBD2. CDR1 SGHTA and CDR2 FQGNSA come from the germline V gene. The V segment lost 2 bases and the J segment 3 bases; nucleotides outside the gene matches: 4. This CDR3 contains 16 residues. In DNA, the CDR3 is TGTGCCAGCAGCTTATCTGGACTAGCGGTCTACAATGAGCAGTTCTTC. It is translated as CASSLSGLAVYNEQFF. The full variable domain, in which reference TRBV7-2 and TRBJ2-1 provide the parts outside the CDR3, is GAGVSQSPSNKVTEKGKDVELRCDPISGHTALYWYRQSLGQGLEFLIYFQGNSAPDKSGLPSDRFSAERTGGSVSTLTIQRTQQEDSAVYLCASSLSGLAVYNEQFFGPGTRLTVL.

This clonotype was seen a few times. The gene calls are TRBV12-3 or TRBV12-4 and TRBJ2-5; D possibly corresponds to TRBD1 (6 bases). This CDR3 has 15 residues. V lost 3 bases, J lost 2 bases, and 13 bases lay in between. DNA for the CDR3: TGTGCCAGCAGTTTTGTTCGGACAGCGCAAGAGACCCAGTACTTC. Encoded protein: CASSFVRTAQETQYF.

The chain couples TRBV11-3 to TRBJ2-7; D is possibly TRBD2 (5 bases). V dropped 2 bases and J dropped 3 bases, with 20 bases sitting between them. The CDR3 covers 17 residues. Germline V gene lookup returns CDR1 SGHNT and CDR2 YENEEA. The chain's CDR3 is CASSLSRPGVLNYEQYF. In nucleotides, the CDR3 is TGTGCCAGCAGCTTATCTCGCCCCGGGGTGTTGAACTACGAGCAGTACTTC.

The chain links TRBV7-9 to TRBJ2-7; D is unresolved. V was pared by 5 bases and J by 9 bases, with 17 bases between. CDR1 SEHNR and CDR2 FQNEAQ come from the germline V gene (reference sequence). The CDR3 consists of 13 residues. The CDR3 reads CASSPEPLFGQYF. CDR3 in DNA: TGTGCCAGCAGCCCAGAGCCGCTTTTTGGGCAGTACTTC.

This clonotype was detected a few times. This chain links TRBV2 with TRBJ2-7; D is tentatively TRBD1 or TRBD2 (5 bases each). The CDR3 is 15 amino acids. Germline CDR1 and CDR2: SNHLY and FYNNEI. The germline V and J ends were trimmed by 7 bases and 0 bases, with 16 bases remaining between them. The CDR3 nucleotides are TGTGCCAGCATTGCCGGGACGGCGAGCTCCTACGAGCAGTACTTC. This encodes CASIAGTASSYEQYF.